This is a list of T cell receptor beta chains from one sample in a study of blood T cell repertoires in COVID-19. Clones were read by immunoSEQ multiplex PCR, and TCRdb kept only the in-frame ones, dropping some. The sample contains about 120,000 clones, roughly 89% of which appear only once. The sample was peripheral blood. Receptors originate from a woman between 50 and 59 years old with acute or convalescent COVID-19. CDR3s include the opening cysteine and the closing phenylalanine or tryptophan. A D gene is named only where the DNA matches it firmly. Rows give clone size only sometimes, using once, few, many, or a class for an expanded clone.

TRBJ2-2,TRBV11-2,TRBD2,.,CASRRSGGSGELFF,TGTGCCAGCAGACGTAGCGGGGGGTCCGGGGAGCTGTTTTTT
TRBJ1-6,TRBV19,TRBD1,.,CASIDGQGLSPLHF,TGTGCCAGTATCGACGGACAGGGTCTTTCACCCCTCCACTTT
TRBJ1-2,TRBV9,.,.,CASSADGVGRDGYTF,TGTGCCAGCAGCGCGGACGGCGTTGGGAGGGATGGCTACACCTTC
TRBJ2-5,TRBV7-3,.,.,CPRRAGETQYF,TGTCCTCGGCGGGCCGGGGAGACCCAGTACTTC
TRBJ2-7,TRBV13,.,.,CASSPPGTSLAEQYF,TGTGCCAGCAGCCCCCCCGGGACTTCGTTGGCCGAGCAGTACTTC
TRBJ1-1,TRBV27,TRBD1,once,CASSFSGGQAFF,TGTGCCAGCAGTTTCTCCGGGGGACAGGCTTTCTTT
TRBJ1-2,TRBV5-5,.,.,CASSLAGDGYTF,TGTGCCAGCAGCTTGGCCGGGGATGGCTACACCTTC
TRBJ1-5,TRBV3-1/TRBV3-2,.,.,CASSQGRSNQPQHF,TGTGCCAGCAGCCAAGGGAGGAGCAATCAGCCCCAGCATTTT
TRBJ2-1,TRBV5-4,TRBD2,.,CASSPGVAGALEQFF,TGTGCCAGCAGCCCGGGGGTAGCGGGAGCTTTAGAGCAGTTCTTC
TRBJ1-2,TRBV29-1,.,.,CSVDQGSNYGYTF,TGCAGCGTCGATCAGGGATCTAACTATGGCTACACCTTC
TRBJ1-2,TRBV10-1,TRBD1,.,CASSSGQGGDGYTF,TGCGCCAGCTCCTCCGGACAGGGGGGGGATGGCTACACCTTC
TRBJ1-4,TRBV12-3/TRBV12-4,.,.,CASGPGYGEKLFF,TGTGCCAGCGGGCCAGGGTACGGTGAAAAACTGTTTTTT
TRBJ1-1,TRBV7-9,.,.,CASSPVRIGTEAFF,TGTGCCAGCAGCCCCGTGAGGATCGGCACTGAAGCTTTCTTT
TRBJ1-3,TRBV7-2,.,.,CASALQGGENTIYF,TGTGCCAGCGCATTGCAGGGAGGAGAAAACACCATATATTTT
TRBJ2-2,TRBV9,TRBD2,.,CASSVSGGARMTGELFF,TGTGCCAGCAGCGTTAGCGGGGGGGCGAGGATGACCGGGGAGCTGTTTTTT
TRBJ1-6,TRBV14,.,.,CASSQAAPAGNSPLHF,TGTGCCAGCAGCCAAGCGGCTCCCGCGGGTAATTCACCCCTCCACTTT
TRBJ2-1,TRBV10-3,TRBD2,few,CAITKSGGSSYNEQFF,TGTGCCATCACAAAGTCGGGGGGGAGCTCCTACAATGAGCAGTTCTTC
TRBJ2-2,TRBV5-4,TRBD1,.,CASSPGQGTIGELFF,TGTGCCAGCAGCCCAGGACAGGGTACGATCGGGGAGCTGTTTTTT
TRBJ2-2,TRBV5-6,TRBD1,once,CASSGGTGGGGELFF,TGTGCCAGCAGCGGAGGGACAGGGGGCGGCGGGGAGCTGTTTTTT
TRBJ2-1,TRBV29-1,.,.,CSAGGLTLWNEQFF,TGCAGCGCTGGGGGACTTACGCTCTGGAATGAGCAGTTCTTC
TRBJ1-6,TRBV21-1,.,.,CASSNPLPPRTPRSYNSPLHF,TGTGCCAGCAGCAATCCTCTCCCCCCAAGAACTCCCCGCTCCTATAATTCACCCCTCCACTTT
TRBJ1-1,TRBV6-6,.,.,CASGESLMNTEAFF,TGTGCCAGCGGAGAAAGCCTCATGAACACTGAAGCTTTCTTT
TRBJ2-7,TRBV7-9,.,.,CASSHKGTGLREQYF,TGTGCCAGCAGTCACAAGGGCACAGGGCTCCGCGAGCAGTACTTC
TRBJ2-2,TRBV14,TRBD2,.,CASSRLAGANTGELFF,TGTGCCAGCAGCCGACTAGCGGGGGCGAACACCGGGGAGCTGTTTTTT
TRBJ1-4,TRBV24-1,.,.,CATGALSGELFF,TGTGCCACCGGGGCCCTGTCGGGGGAACTGTTTTTT
TRBJ2-1,TRBV11-2,TRBD2,few,CASSTRLAGMGNEQFF,TGTGCCAGCAGCACGCGACTAGCGGGAATGGGGAATGAGCAGTTCTTC
TRBJ1-2,TRBV5-4,TRBD1,.,CAYGQGGYGYTF,TGTGCCTATGGACAGGGCGGTTATGGCTACACCTTC
TRBJ1-1,TRBV12-5,.,.,CASGLVHLNTEAFF,TGTGCTAGTGGTTTGGTACACCTGAACACTGAAGCTTTCTTT
TRBJ1-1,TRBV11-1,.,.,CASSFAGGGTEAFF,TGTGCCAGCAGCTTCGCTGGGGGGGGCACTGAAGCTTTCTTT
TRBJ1-1,TRBV11-3,.,.,CASSKGGKNTEAFF,TGTGCCAGCAGCAAGGGCGGGAAGAACACTGAAGCTTTCTTT
TRBJ1-3,TRBV27,TRBD1,.,CASSHRGGNTIYF,TGTGCCAGCAGTCACAGGGGTGGAAACACCATATATTTT
TRBJ2-7,TRBV7-2,.,.,CASSLVFHPSNEQYF,TGTGCCAGCAGCTTAGTCTTTCACCCAAGCAACGAGCAGTACTTC
TRBJ1-2,TRBV6-1,.,.,CASSDVRYGYTF,TGTGCCAGCAGTGACGTTCGTTATGGCTACACCTTC
TRBJ1-5,TRBV6-2/TRBV6-3,.,.,CASSYRGGQPQHF,TGTGCCAGCAGTTATCGGGGAGGGCAGCCCCAGCATTTT
TRBJ2-3,TRBV9,TRBD2,.,CASSPRTSGSTDTQYF,TGTGCCAGCAGCCCCCGGACTAGCGGGAGCACAGATACGCAGTATTTT
TRBJ1-6,TRBV7-2,TRBD1,.,CASSTTGGPLHF,TGTGCCAGCAGCACCACAGGGGGACCCCTCCACTTT
TRBJ1-5,TRBV25-1,.,.,CASSLPGEGQPQHF,TGTGCCAGCAGTCTCCCGGGAGAGGGTCAGCCCCAGCATTTT
TRBJ1-2,TRBV6-2/TRBV6-3,TRBD1,.,CASSDPGQGDGYTF,TGTGCCAGCAGTGACCCAGGACAGGGAGATGGCTACACCTTC
TRBJ1-4,TRBV27,TRBD1,.,CASRSLGQGGGTNEKLFF,TGTGCCAGCCGCAGCCTCGGACAGGGAGGAGGAACTAATGAAAAACTGTTTTTT
TRBJ1-4,TRBV15,TRBD1,.,CATSRQGQGAWEKLFF,TGTGCCACCAGCAGGCAAGGACAGGGGGCCTGGGAAAAACTGTTTTTT
TRBJ2-3,TRBV5-4,.,.,CASSHIGIKRVLPRTQYF,TGTGCCAGCAGCCACATTGGTATTAAGCGGGTCCTGCCCCGTACGCAGTATTTT
TRBJ1-5,TRBV5-5,.,.,CASSPNLREWYSNQPQHF,TGTGCCAGCAGCCCCAACCTTCGGGAGTGGTATAGCAATCAGCCCCAGCATTTT
TRBJ2-2,TRBV7-6,.,.,CASSLRGFTGELFF,TGTGCCAGCAGCTTAAGGGGATTTACCGGGGAGCTGTTTTTT
TRBJ2-7,TRBV5-1,TRBD2,.,CASSGTSGSVTYEQYF,TGCGCCAGCAGCGGGACTAGCGGATCTGTTACCTACGAGCAGTACTTC
TRBJ2-3,TRBV10-2,TRBD2,.,CATRVAGEFPDTQYF,TGCGCCACCAGGGTAGCGGGAGAGTTCCCAGATACGCAGTATTTT
TRBJ1-3,TRBV14,TRBD1,few,CASSWGQISGNTIYF,TGTGCCAGCAGCTGGGGACAGATCTCTGGAAACACCATATATTTT
TRBJ2-1,TRBV14,.,.,CASSRRSNEQFF,TGTGCCAGCAGCCGCAGAAGCAATGAGCAGTTCTTC
TRBJ2-5,TRBV7-3,TRBD2,.,CASSPGLAGGQAQYF,TGTGCCAGCAGCCCCGGACTAGCGGGGGGGCAGGCCCAGTACTTC
TRBJ1-6,TRBV18,TRBD1,.,CASSPRRDRDNSPLHF,TGTGCCAGCTCACCGCGCCGGGACAGGGACAATTCACCCCTCCACTTT
TRBJ2-1,TRBV11-3,TRBD2,.,CASSLGTSWAEQFF,TGTGCCAGCAGCTTGGGGACTAGTTGGGCTGAGCAGTTCTTC
TRBJ2-7,TRBV10-2,.,.,CATGAARNYEQYF,TGCGCCACTGGGGCAGCCCGAAACTACGAGCAGTACTTC
TRBJ1-2,TRBV2,TRBD1,.,CAIKGAGGNYGYTF,TGTGCCATTAAGGGAGCAGGGGGCAACTATGGCTACACCTTC
TRBJ2-1,TRBV7-6,.,.,CASTPAVSYNEQFF,TGTGCCAGCACCCCGGCGGTCTCCTACAATGAGCAGTTCTTC